This T cell receptor (beta chain) originates from a study of blood T cell repertoires in COVID-19. The CDR3 has 16 amino acids. The V end was cut by 1 base, the J end by 4 bases, with 17 bases between. Original handling: Nucleated cell number was recorded as an estimate derived from reference gene primer amplification. The protocol was immunoSEQ multiplex PCR, while the TCRdb copy is restricted to in-frame clones and leaves out a portion. V and J calls and clone size are given by that table; D and trimming were obtained from the DNA. The table has about 19,000 clones, about 90% seen once; the top ten hold about 3.2%.

The TCR comes from a human donor in a cohort sampled during active COVID-19. This chain links TRBV5-3 with TRBJ1-2; tentative D call: TRBD1 (5 bases). TRBV5-3 belongs to the ORF category, with a function that is uncertain. Sequencing input: peripheral blood. The CDR3 coding sequence is TGTGCCAGAAGCTTGAGGTTCCCCGTGGGGGGCTATGGCTACACCTTC. It is translated as CARSLRFPVGGYGYTF.